This T cell receptor beta chain derives from a study of CD8+CD57+ T cells in acquired aplastic anemia. Study details: Sorted CD4+ and CD8+ cells gave an average of approximately 3.4 ug of DNA. Study outcomes and limitations: Found in both controls and patients were fewer than 35 CD8+ CDR3 sequences.

On this clonotype itself: What it binds is not known.

The germline CDR1 and CDR2 sequences are SGHDN and FVKESK. The length of the CDR3 is 15 residues. Trimming at V came to 1 base and at J to 5 bases, leaving 6 bases not matched to a gene. Both TCR beta VDJ combination and CDR3 sequence profiling were carried out. Genomic DNA was the template for this profiling. TCRdb reanalysed the reads using MiXCR and keeps one entry per CDR3 protein. Among 200,000 or so distinct CDR3 sequences, around 65% were seen once, and the ten largest hold roughly 50%. This clonotype was sampled from a human donor with severe aplastic anemia or a healthy control (not recorded which). Sequencing used sorted CD4+, CD8+, or CD8+CD57+ T cells (not recorded which) from PBMCs. The genes are TRBV14 and TRBJ2-7, with 9 bases lining up with TRBD2. The CDR3 sequence: CASSQVGIAGDEQYF. The CDR3 nucleotides are TGTGCCAGCAGCCAAGTGGGGATAGCGGGGGACGAGCAGTACTTC.